Below are 29 T cell receptor beta chains sequenced from a single sample in a study of identical twins. One entry per CDR3 protein, called by TCRdb with MiXCR from the 5' RACE reads. Here the sample spans roughly 710,000 distinct CDR3 sequences, roughly 6% being singletons. Sequencing was done on a sample of naive T cells sorted from blood. All receptors come from a young man in good health.

This clonotype was seen many times. V is TRBV27 and J is TRBJ1-2, with TRBD1 identical over 8 bases. With 10 bases clipped from V and 0 bases from J, the junction kept 4 bases outside the gene matches. The length of the CDR3 is 13 residues. CDR1 and CDR2 (germline): MNHEY, SMNVEV (reference sequence). The CDR3 DNA follows: TGTGCCACCAAGGGACAGGCTAACTATGGCTACACCTTC. Encoded protein: CATKGQANYGYTF.

The rearrangement joins TRBV4-2 to TRBJ2-7, with D perhaps matching TRBD2 (6 bases). The CDR3 sequence is 16 residues long. Germline CDR1 reads LGHNA; CDR2 reads YNFKEQ. The V gene lost 0 bases and the J gene lost 0 bases, with 12 bases spanning the gap. CDR3 DNA sequence: TGTGCCAGCAGCCAAGATCGGTTGGGGGGCTCCTACGAGCAGTACTTC. Amino acid sequence: CASSQDRLGGSYEQYF.

The sample holds a few counts of this clonotype. V and J are TRBV21-1 and TRBJ2-1. TRBV21-1 corresponds to a pseudogene. The CDR3 loop spans 11 amino acids. For the CDR3, the DNA is TGTGCCAGCAGCGGGGATGGGGAGCAGTTCTTC. Translating gives CASSGDGEQFF.

This clonotype has a count of ten or more. The chain uses TRBV25-1 and TRBJ2-7; the D gene is possibly TRBD2 (5 bases). This CDR3 has 14 residues. The V and J ends lost 3 bases and 6 bases respectively, with 15 bases between them. CDR1 and CDR2 (germline): MGHDK, SYGVNS. The CDR3 loop reads CASSDGNAKGEQYF. The CDR3 region has the DNA TGTGCCAGCAGTGACGGGAACGCTAAGGGCGAGCAGTACTTC.

The sample holds a few counts of this clonotype. The CDR3 sequence is CAWSVGGRYEQYF. As DNA, the CDR3 is TGTGCCTGGAGTGTAGGCGGACGCTACGAGCAGTACTTC. This rearrangement joins TRBV30 to TRBJ2-7; D is undetermined. CDR1 and CDR2 (germline): GTSNPN, SVGIG (reference sequence). V lost 0 bases, J lost 3 bases, and 9 bases lay in between. The CDR3 is made up of 13 amino acids.

This clonotype has ten or more counts. The chain joins TRBV5-1 to TRBJ2-3; D call uncertain. Per germline, CDR1 SGHRS and CDR2 YFSETQ. V was clipped by 5 bases and J by 0 bases, with 7 bases between them. The CDR3 has 13 amino acids. CDR3: CASRDLSTDTQYF. For the CDR3, the DNA is TGCGCCAGCAGGGACCTTAGCACAGATACGCAGTATTTT.

The rearrangement joins TRBV28 to TRBJ2-7; D is undetermined. The CDR3 runs 11 residues. From germline, CDR1 is MDHEN and CDR2 SYDVKM. The ends were cut back, 6 bases at V and 2 bases at J, with 5 bases in the middle. Written as DNA, the CDR3 is TGTGCCAGCAGCATCCCCTACGAGCAGTACTTC. It yields the protein CASSIPYEQYF.

The table lists this clonotype with many counts. The CDR3 DNA sequence: TGTGCCAGTAGTGTACATAACACTGAAGCTTTCTTT. Translating it yields CASSVHNTEAFF. V and J are TRBV19 and TRBJ1-1, with D hard to call. Germline V gene sequence: CDR1 LNHDA, CDR2 SQIVND (reference sequence). This CDR3 is 12 amino acids long. Trimming pared 5 bases from V and 2 bases from J, leaving 6 bases between.

With respect to this clonotype: Since the CDR3 does not end with the conserved phenylalanine or tryptophan, this likely comes from a read error. The chain links TRBV28 to TRBJ2-3, with D hard to call. CDR1 is MDHEN, CDR2 SYDVKM, per germline. The CDR3 runs 13 residues. The germline V and J ends were trimmed by 3 bases and 2 bases, with 6 bases remaining between them. The CDR3 DNA sequence: TGTGCCAGCAGTTTGGAACTCACAGATACGCAGTATTAT. Amino acids: CASSLELTDTQYY.

This clonotype was detected only a few times. The chain employs TRBV14 and TRBJ1-4; a possible D gene is TRBD1 (5 bases). The CDR3 contains 14 residues. CDR1 is SGHDN, CDR2 FVKESK, per germline. With 0 bases removed from V and 10 bases from J, the gap between germline ends came to 12 bases. The CDR3 spells CASSQELGGGKLFF. CDR3 DNA: TGTGCCAGCAGCCAAGAGCTCGGGGGGGGAAAACTGTTTTTT.

This clonotype was seen repeatedly, ten times or more. The chain combines TRBV20-1 with TRBJ1-6, with a possible D match to TRBD1 (5 bases). Germline V lookup: CDR1 DFQATT, CDR2 SNEGSKA (reference sequence). V gave up 3 bases and J gave up 6 bases, with 9 bases separating them. The CDR3 covers 13 residues. The CDR3 region is CSASQGGNSPLHF. The CDR3 nucleotides are TGCAGTGCTAGTCAGGGAGGTAATTCACCCCTCCACTTT.

The table lists this clonotype with a few counts. V is TRBV28 and J is TRBJ1-5; D possibly corresponds to TRBD1 (5 bases). The CDR3 extends over 14 amino acids. V was pared by 4 bases and J by 5 bases, with 12 bases between. Germline V CDR1 and CDR2: MDHEN, SYDVKM. Here the CDR3 DNA reads TGTGCCAGCAGTTCCGGGCAGGGTCATCAGCCCCAGCATTTT. Residues: CASSSGQGHQPQHF.

This clonotype came up a few times. At one end the junction does not follow the germline gene, possibly because of a read error. The chain combines TRBV27 with TRBJ1-5, with D uncertain. Germline lookup yields CDR1 MNHEY and CDR2 SMNVEV (reference sequence). The CDR3 length is 12 residues. For the CDR3, the DNA is TGTGCCAGCGGATTCACCAATCAGCCGCAGCATTTT. This translates into CASGFTNQPQHF.

This clonotype was seen ten or more times. This sequence joins TRBV12-3 or TRBV12-4 and TRBJ1-4; D perhaps matches TRBD1 (5 bases). The CDR3 is 15 amino acids. Trimming removed 5 bases at V and 2 bases at J, with 12 bases between. The CDR3 coding sequence is TGTGCCAGCAGTCCCTGGGAGGGGACTAATGAAAAACTGTTTTTT. It is translated as CASSPWEGTNEKLFF.

In this sample, this clonotype turned up many times. The chain uses TRBV7-9 and TRBJ2-1, with no clear D. The germline V and J ends were trimmed by 5 bases and 5 bases, with 4 bases remaining between them. CDR1 and CDR2 from the germline V gene are SEHNR and FQNEAQ (reference sequence). The CDR3 has 11 amino acids. The CDR3 bases are TGTGCCAGCAGCGGGCACAATGAGCAGTTCTTC. Protein product: CASSGHNEQFF.

Many counts were recorded for this clonotype. The J gene is TRBJ2-5, the V gene TRBV4-1; D is uncertain. CDR1 and CDR2 from the germline V gene are MGHRA and YSYEKL. The CDR3 is 13 residues long. Trimming stripped 1 base from V and 5 bases from J, with 8 bases between. The chain's CDR3 is CASSQGLVETQYF. Written as DNA, the CDR3 is TGCGCCAGCAGCCAAGGATTGGTGGAGACCCAGTACTTC.

There are a few counts of this clonotype. The rearrangement links TRBV7-2 to TRBJ2-7, with a possible D match to TRBD2 (6 bases). This CDR3 has 15 residues. The V end lost 5 bases, the J end lost 0 bases, and 14 bases lay between the germline ends. Germline CDR1 SGHTA, CDR2 FQGNSA. CDR3 nucleotide sequence: TGTGCCAGCAGCCTGGATCCGGGGGTCTCCTACGAGCAGTACTTC. This translates into CASSLDPGVSYEQYF.

This clonotype was seen a few times. This chain joins TRBV5-1 and TRBJ2-5; a weak D match, TRBD2 (6 bases). The CDR3 extends over 18 amino acids. Germline loops: CDR1 SGHRS, CDR2 YFSETQ. The V gene lost 5 bases and the J gene lost 5 bases, with 28 bases spanning the gap. The CDR3 loop reads CASRRASAQTFGMETQYF. The CDR3 DNA is TGCGCCAGCAGGAGGGCTAGCGCCCAAACTTTCGGGATGGAGACCCAGTACTTC. Full variable domain (missing parts from reference TRBV5-1 and TRBJ2-5): KAGVTQTPRYLIKTRGQQVTLSCSPISGHRSVSWYQQTPGQGLQFLFEYFSETQRNKGNFPGRFSGRQFSNSRSEMNVSTLELGDSALYLCASRRASAQTFGMETQYFGPGTRLLVL.

This clonotype has at least ten counts. This rearrangement joins TRBV18 to TRBJ2-5; possibly TRBD1 for D (5 bases). Germline V gene data show CDR1 as KGHSH and CDR2 as LQKENI. This CDR3 has 14 amino acids. With 3 bases removed from V and 5 bases from J, the gap between germline ends came to 13 bases. CDR3 loop: CASSPRRARETQYF. CDR3 sequence (DNA): TGTGCCAGCTCACCCCGCAGGGCTCGGGAGACCCAGTACTTC.

The sample holds a few counts of this clonotype. The V and J genes are TRBV2 and TRBJ2-7; no firm D call. Germline V lookup: CDR1 SNHLY, CDR2 FYNNEI. The length of the CDR3 is 18 residues. The germline V and J ends were trimmed by 0 bases and 0 bases, with 18 bases remaining between them. The CDR3 coding sequence is TGTGCCAGCAGTGAAGCGCTCCCGACAACTACAGTCTCCTACGAGCAGTACGTC. It yields the protein CASSEALPTTTVSYEQYV.

This clonotype was seen many times. This chain joins TRBV20-1 and TRBJ2-6, with D perhaps matching TRBD1 (6 bases). The length of the CDR3 is 13 residues. V was clipped by 7 bases and J by 3 bases, with 10 bases between them. Germline loops: CDR1 DFQATT, CDR2 SNEGSKA (reference sequence). As DNA, the CDR3 is TGCAGTGTCCAGGGGCGTGGGGCCAACGTCCTGACTTTC. It yields the protein CSVQGRGANVLTF.

The chain links TRBV5-1 to TRBJ2-3; a weak D match, TRBD2 (6 bases). The CDR3 has 13 residues. V dropped 9 bases and J dropped 2 bases, with 13 bases sitting between them. CDR1 and CDR2 from the germline V gene are SGHRS and YFSETQ. CDR3 DNA: TGCGCCACCAACGGCGGGGCCACAGATACGCAGTATTTT. Amino acid sequence: CATNGGATDTQYF.

There are many counts of this clonotype. The V and J genes are TRBV7-2 and TRBJ1-3; no clear D gene. The CDR3 contains 13 residues. The germline V gene has CDR1 SGHTA and CDR2 FQGNSA. The germline V and J ends were trimmed by 1 base and 7 bases, with 8 bases remaining between them. The CDR3 nucleotides read TGTGCCAGCAGCTTAGGACCGGCCAACACCATATATTTT. Translating gives CASSLGPANTIYF. The variable domain in full, completed from reference TRBV7-2 and TRBJ1-3, reads GAGVSQSPSNKVTEKGKDVELRCDPISGHTALYWYRQSLGQGLEFLIYFQGNSAPDKSGLPSDRFSAERTGGSVSTLTIQRTQQEDSAVYLCASSLGPANTIYFGEGSWLTVV.

This clonotype was recorded at least ten times. The gene calls are TRBV5-1 and TRBJ1-4, with D unclear. The germline V and J ends were trimmed by 5 bases and 4 bases, with 6 bases remaining between them. The CDR3 contains 12 residues. Germline loops: CDR1 SGHRS, CDR2 YFSETQ. CDR3 sequence reads: CASREDNEKLFF. The CDR3 DNA reads as TGCGCCAGCAGGGAAGATAATGAAAAACTGTTTTTT.

The chain is built from TRBV12-3 or TRBV12-4 and TRBJ2-2; D remains unclear. CDR3 length: 13 amino acids. V shed 8 bases and J shed 9 bases, with 16 bases lying between them. DNA of the CDR3: TGTGCCAGCCGATACCGGACCCTGCGGGAGCTGTTTTTT. Its translation: CASRYRTLRELFF.

In its sample, this clonotype was seen many times. CDR3 sequence (DNA): TGTGCCAGCCACCGTAGCGGCGCCGGGGAGCTGTTTTTT. Translated: CASHRSGAGELFF. The chain joins TRBV28 to TRBJ2-2; weak D call: TRBD2 (6 bases). Deletions cut 8 bases from V and 6 bases from J, with 13 bases between. The germline CDR1 and CDR2 sequences are MDHEN and SYDVKM. This CDR3 is built from 13 residues.

This clonotype was counted many times. The gene calls are TRBV4-2 and TRBJ2-3, with 8 bases fitting TRBD2. This CDR3 is built from 16 residues. With 1 base clipped from V and 1 base from J, the junction kept 4 bases outside the gene matches. Per the germline V gene, CDR1 is LGHNA and CDR2 is YNFKEQ. DNA of the CDR3: TGTGCCAGCAGCCAAGGGGCGCGGGAGGGCACAGATACGCAGTATTTT. Translated, it gives CASSQGAREGTDTQYF.

The chain employs TRBV27 and TRBJ2-5, with 9 bases lining up with TRBD1. Germline CDR1 MNHEY, CDR2 SMNVEV (reference sequence). V lost 5 bases to trimming and J lost 5 bases; unmatched junction nucleotides: 6. The CDR3 length is 14 residues. CDR3 region: CASSRYRGQETQYF. DNA of the CDR3: TGTGCCAGCAGTCGATACAGGGGGCAGGAGACCCAGTACTTC.

The chain couples TRBV7-9 to TRBJ2-7; unclear D gene. This CDR3 spans 14 amino acids. Trimming took off 5 bases at V and 3 bases at J, with 14 bases between the two ends. Germline lookup yields CDR1 SEHNR and CDR2 FQNEAQ (reference sequence). CDR3 sequence reads: CASSAGHPRYEQYF. The CDR3 nucleotides read TGTGCCAGCAGCGCTGGGCATCCCCGCTACGAGCAGTACTTC.